One sample yielded the 14 T cell receptor beta chains listed below, sequenced in a study of cytomegalovirus exposure and HLA in healthy donors. The PCR used 60 Vbeta and 13 Jbeta primers. The method was immunoSEQ multiplex PCR; TCRdb's version includes in-frame clones alone and lacks a portion of them. The sample has about 160,000 clones. Sequences were obtained from PBMCs. Every receptor here comes from a woman aged 55 to 70 in good health and CMV-seronegative.

The rearrangement joins TRBV18 to TRBJ1-1, with D possibly TRBD1 on 6 matching bases. The CDR3 extends over 14 amino acids. The V gene's germline CDR1 is KGHSH and CDR2 LQKENI. V dropped 0 bases and J dropped 11 bases, with 16 bases sitting between them. The CDR3 DNA sequence: TGTGCCAGCTCACCACCGGAAGTAACAGGGTATGCTTTCTTT. Its translation is CASSPPEVTGYAFF.

The V call is TRBV5-1, the J call TRBJ1-1; D is perhaps TRBD1 (5 bases). The CDR3 has 15 amino acids. V gave up 1 base and J gave up 3 bases, with 13 bases separating them. The germline V gene has CDR1 SGHRS and CDR2 YFSETQ. DNA for the CDR3: TGCGCCAGCAGCTTGTGGGGCTCTATGGACACTGAAGCTTTCTTT. It encodes CASSLWGSMDTEAFF.

The rearrangement joins TRBV25-1 to TRBJ1-4; D is possibly TRBD1 (6 bases). The ends were cut back, 10 bases at V and 6 bases at J, with 15 bases in the middle. Per the germline V gene, CDR1 is MGHDK and CDR2 is SYGVNS. CDR3 length: 13 amino acids. The CDR3 DNA follows: TGTGCCATTGGGGGGGGCGGGGATGAAAAACTGTTTTTT. This translates into CAIGGGGDEKLFF.

In the case of this clone: Other nucleotide sequences in the sample specify the same CDR3. The chain couples TRBV5-1 to TRBJ2-2, with D tentatively TRBD1 (6 bases). The CDR3 totals 14 residues. Germline CDR1 reads SGHRS; CDR2 reads YFSETQ. Trimming removed 3 bases from V and 1 base from J, with 7 bases in between. CDR3 in DNA: TGCGCCAGCAGCTCGGGACAGAACACCGGGGAGCTGTTTTTT. This translates into CASSSGQNTGELFF.

The chain combines TRBV7-3 with TRBJ2-7, with unresolved D. CDR3 length: 13 amino acids. Trimming took 5 bases from V and 9 from J, leaving 17 bases between them. Looked up from germline, CDR1 is SGHTA and CDR2 is FQGTGA. CDR3 amino acids: CASSPSLRNRQYF. The CDR3 nucleotides read TGTGCCAGCAGCCCTAGTTTGAGGAACCGGCAGTACTTC.

V gene TRBV14 combines with J gene TRBJ2-7; D possibly corresponds to TRBD2 (6 bases). This CDR3 spans 16 amino acids. The V gene's germline CDR1 is SGHDN and CDR2 FVKESK. Between the trimmed V and J ends, which lost 1 base and 5 bases, there was a span of 18 bases. The CDR3 protein is CASSQGDFRRDHEQYF. The DNA of the CDR3 is TGTGCCAGCAGCCAAGGCGACTTTAGGCGGGACCACGAGCAGTACTTC.

The genes are TRBV9 and TRBJ2-1, with a possible D match to TRBD2 (5 bases). The germline V and J ends were trimmed by 0 bases and 8 bases, with 12 bases remaining between them. The CDR3 contains 14 residues. Per the germline V gene, CDR1 is SGDLS and CDR2 is YYNGEE. The CDR3 spells CASSVVASSHEQFF. The CDR3 nucleotides are TGTGCCAGCAGCGTAGTGGCTAGCAGTCATGAGCAGTTCTTC. The entire variable domain, with the rest obtained from reference TRBV9 and TRBJ2-1, is as follows: DSGVTQTPKHLITATGQRVTLRCSPRSGDLSVYWYQQSLDQGLQFLIQYYNGEERAKGNILERFSAQQFPDLHSELNLSSLELGDSALYFCASSVVASSHEQFFGPGTRLTVL.

The V gene is TRBV6-5, the J gene TRBJ2-1; no firm D call. Looked up from germline, CDR1 is MNHEY and CDR2 is SVGAGI. The CDR3 totals 13 residues. Trimming took 3 bases from V and 3 from J, leaving 6 bases between them. In DNA, the CDR3 is TGTGCCAGCAGTTATCAGATCTACAATGAGCAGTTCTTC. Its protein product is CASSYQIYNEQFF.

The chain combines TRBV7-9 with TRBJ1-1; D call uncertain. CDR3 length equals 15 residues. Germline V gives CDR1 SEHNR, CDR2 FQNEAQ (reference sequence). Trimming took 1 base from V and 0 from J, leaving 9 bases between them. DNA for the CDR3: TGTGCCAGCAGCTTAGATACTACCATGAACACTGAAGCTTTCTTT. It encodes CASSLDTTMNTEAFF.

The chain carries TRBV7-2 and TRBJ2-7; D is uncertain. The germline V gene encodes CDR1 SGHTA and CDR2 FQGNSA. Trimming stripped 1 base from V and 7 bases from J, with 14 bases between. The CDR3 length is 14 residues. CDR3 DNA: TGTGCCAGCAGCTTAGATAGCCGTGGGTTGGAGCAGTACTTC. Protein sequence: CASSLDSRGLEQYF.

The rearrangement joins TRBV7-9 to TRBJ1-1; 9 bases match TRBD1. Germline trimming cut 4 bases from V and 5 bases from J; bases unmatched to any gene: 5. This CDR3 is built from 14 residues. Germline loops: CDR1 SEHNR, CDR2 FQNEAQ (reference sequence). Written as DNA, the CDR3 is TGTGCCAGCAGCTCGGACAGGGGTGTGACTGAAGCTTTCTTT. Its translation is CASSSDRGVTEAFF.

V usage is TRBV15 and J usage is TRBJ2-1; possible D gene TRBD2, 5 bases. Germline V gives CDR1 LNHNV, CDR2 YYDKDF (reference sequence). Trimming removed 5 bases at V and 4 bases at J, with 18 bases between. This CDR3 comprises 16 residues. The CDR3 region has the DNA TGTGCCACCAGCCTACCCGGACTCAGGAAATACAATGAGCAGTTCTTC. Translating gives CATSLPGLRKYNEQFF.

The rearrangement uses TRBV7-2 and TRBJ1-1; 10 nucleotides agree with TRBD1. The CDR3 loop spans 14 amino acids. Germline loops: CDR1 SGHTA, CDR2 FQGNSA. The J segment lost 1 base and the V segment lost 6 bases, leaving 2 bases of the junction unmatched. CDR3 nucleotides: TGTGCCAGCAGTCGACAGGGGGCGAACACTGAAGCTTTCTTT. Residues: CASSRQGANTEAFF.

The J gene is TRBJ2-3, the V gene TRBV14; TRBD1 aligns across 9 bases. The junction had 13 bases not matched to a gene; V was cut back by 0 bases and J by 0 bases. Germline V gene sequence: CDR1 SGHDN, CDR2 FVKESK. This CDR3 has 20 amino acids. CDR3 nucleotides: TGTGCCAGCAGCCAAGAAAACGGGGGGACAGGGAGACCTAGCACAGATACGCAGTATTTT. Translating it yields CASSQENGGTGRPSTDTQYF.